A selection of T cell receptor beta chains follows, all from one sample in a study of OX40 agonist ivuxolimab in advanced cancers. Using immunoSEQ multiplex PCR, the repertoire was profiled, and TCRdb retains in-frame clones only, with some absent. The sample contains about 26,000 clones, approximately 91% of which appear only once. This material consisted of CD4+ or CD8+ T cells sorted from blood, taken in a trial of the OX40 agonist ivuxolimab. These receptor sequences come from an adult with an advanced solid tumor such as melanoma, head and neck, liver or kidney cancer. Both conserved end residues are part of each CDR3. A D gene is named only where the DNA matches it firmly. Only some rows state a clone size, as once, few, many or a class for expanded clones.

abundance | j_gene | d_gene | v_gene | CDR3nt | CDR3aa
NA | TRBJ2-1 | TRBD2 | TRBV5-1 | TGCGCCAGCAGCCCCGCCCGACTAGCGCCCAACCCAGGTGAGCAGTTCTTC | CASSPARLAPNPGEQFF
NA | TRBJ1-5 | NA | TRBV4-1 | TGCGCCAGCAGCCAAGATCCCGGTGGATATAGCAATCAGCCCCAGCATTTT | CASSQDPGGYSNQPQHF
NA | TRBJ2-7 | TRBD2 | TRBV5-6 | TGTGCCAGCAGCTTGCCTAGCGGATACGAGCAGTACTTC | CASSLPSGYEQYF
NA | TRBJ1-3 | TRBD1 | TRBV7-9 | TGTGCCAGCAGCTCGCCCCAGGGGGCTAACTCTGGAAACACCATATATTTT | CASSSPQGANSGNTIYF
NA | TRBJ1-4 | NA | TRBV4-1 | TGCGCCAGCAGCCAAGTAGGGTTGGAAAAACTGTTTTTT | CASSQVGLEKLFF
NA | TRBJ1-1 | NA | TRBV27 | TGTGCCAGCAGTTTATCGTGGGGGCAGGACACTGAAGCTTTCTTT | CASSLSWGQDTEAFF
few | TRBJ1-1 | NA | TRBV9 | TGTGCCAGCAGCGTTGCAGGGAACACTGAAGCTTTCTTT | CASSVAGNTEAFF
NA | TRBJ2-5 | NA | TRBV7-7 | TGTGCCAGCAGCCCCCAATACTCACTGGCTCCCCAAGAGACCCAGTACTTC | CASSPQYSLAPQETQYF
NA | TRBJ2-7 | TRBD2 | TRBV6-6 | TGTGCCAGCAGTTACTCTTTAGCGGGAGGTCACGAGCAGTACTTC | CASSYSLAGGHEQYF
NA | TRBJ1-2 | NA | TRBV28 | TGTGCCAGTACACCAATCCCCAACTATGGCTACACCTTC | CASTPIPNYGYTF
NA | TRBJ2-1 | NA | TRBV19 | TGTGCCAGCTCCTCTGACGGCCGAAATGAGCAGTTCTTC | CASSSDGRNEQFF
NA | TRBJ2-1 | TRBD2 | TRBV29-1 | TGCAGCGCCCTGGGTCTGACTAGCGGGGGTAGCTCCTACAATGAGCAGTTCTTC | CSALGLTSGGSSYNEQFF
NA | TRBJ1-1 | TRBD1 | TRBV30 | TGTGCCTGGAGCGGACAGGGGGGCACTGAAGCTTTCTTT | CAWSGQGGTEAFF
few | TRBJ2-1 | NA | TRBV6-4 | TGTGCCGCGGGTTCAGGGAGCTCCTACAATGAGCAGTTCTTC | CAAGSGSSYNEQFF
NA | TRBJ1-3 | NA | TRBV5-5 | TGTGCCAGCAGCTTTGGGGTCGGCTCTGGAAACACCATATATTTT | CASSFGVGSGNTIYF
NA | TRBJ1-2 | NA | TRBV5-6 | TGTGCCAGCAGCTTTGGGAGTGGGCGCTATGGCTACACCTTC | CASSFGSGRYGYTF
NA | TRBJ2-3 | NA | TRBV7-3 | TGTGCCAGCAGCTTACTTTCACAGGGTACAGATACGCAGTATTTT | CASSLLSQGTDTQYF
NA | TRBJ2-2 | TRBD2 | TRBV7-2 | TGTGCCAGCAGCTTAGGGCTAGCGGGGGGCCTCACTAACACCGGGGAGCTGTTTTTT | CASSLGLAGGLTNTGELFF
NA | TRBJ2-4 | NA | TRBV9 | TGTGCCAGCAGCGTAGAGGGATGGGGCATTCAGTACTTC | CASSVEGWGIQYF
NA | TRBJ2-1 | NA | TRBV7-3 | TGTGCCAGCAGCTTAGCGTTTAGCTCGGTGGATGAGCAGTTCTTC | CASSLAFSSVDEQFF
NA | TRBJ1-6 | NA | TRBV5-5 | TGTGCCAGCAGCTTGTTCCCGACAGCGAATTCACCCCTCCACTTT | CASSLFPTANSPLHF
NA | TRBJ1-2 | NA | TRBV7-9 | TGTGCCAGCAGCACTCCTCCGGCAGAGGACTATGGCTACACCTTC | CASSTPPAEDYGYTF
NA | TRBJ1-2 | TRBD1 | TRBV6-5 | TGTGCCAGCAGTTCCCAGGGGGGGCACGATGGCTACACCTTC | CASSSQGGHDGYTF
few | TRBJ1-1 | TRBD1 | TRBV30 | TGTGCCTCGAGAGAGGGACAGGTGAACACTGAAGCTTTCTTT | CASREGQVNTEAFF
NA | TRBJ2-3 | NA | TRBV7-6 | TGTGCCAGCAGCTTGGGACACCCAGATACGCAGTATTTT | CASSLGHPDTQYF
NA | TRBJ2-7 | NA | TRBV19 | TGTGCCAGTAGTATAGGGACAGCCTACGAGCAGTACTTC | CASSIGTAYEQYF
NA | TRBJ2-3 | NA | TRBV7-9 | TGTGCCAGCAGCTCGACCCCCTCCGAGTCGGATACGCAGTATTTT | CASSSTPSESDTQYF
NA | TRBJ1-6 | TRBD1 | TRBV11-2 | TGTGCCAGCAGCTCCTCCGGGACAGGGGTAAATTCACCCCTCCACTTT | CASSSSGTGVNSPLHF
few | TRBJ1-5 | NA | TRBV2 | TGTGCCAGCAGTGAAGCGCTTCTCGGACTATGGCATCAGCCCCAGCATTTT | CASSEALLGLWHQPQHF
NA | TRBJ2-7 | NA | TRBV27 | TGTGCCAGCAGTTTATCCGGGAACGAGCAGTACTTC | CASSLSGNEQYF
NA | TRBJ2-7 | TRBD1 | TRBV7-2 | TGTGCCAGCAGCACGGGACAGGGGGTAGGGATTGACGAGCAGTACTTC | CASSTGQGVGIDEQYF
once | TRBJ2-2 | NA | TRBV7-9 | TGTGCCAGCAGCTTGGAGAACACCGGGGAGCTGTTTTTT | CASSLENTGELFF
NA | TRBJ1-3 | NA | TRBV12-2 | TGTGCAAGTCGCTTGGGGGGTGACTCTGGAAACACCATATATTTT | CASRLGGDSGNTIYF
NA | TRBJ2-7 | TRBD2 | TRBV7-9 | TGTGCCAGCAGCTCCTACCCCCTGACGGGGGGGCTTTCTTCCTACGAGCAGTACTTC | CASSSYPLTGGLSSYEQYF
NA | TRBJ2-6 | TRBD2 | TRBV19 | TGTGCCAGTAGTATTTTCGCTAGCGGGTTCACCGGGGCCAACGTCCTGACTTTC | CASSIFASGFTGANVLTF
few | TRBJ1-1 | NA | TRBV30 | TGTGCCTGGAGTGTTGGTAACACTGAAGCTTTCTTT | CAWSVGNTEAFF
NA | TRBJ2-7 | NA | TRBV5-1 | TGCGCCAGCAGCCTGGGGGGCGGGGCCTTGGACGAGCAGTACTTC | CASSLGGGALDEQYF
NA | TRBJ1-6 | TRBD1 | TRBV28 | TGTGCCAGCAGTCTCTCTCCTTCCCTGGACGGGACAGGTTATAATTCACCCCTCCACTTT | CASSLSPSLDGTGYNSPLHF
NA | TRBJ2-7 | TRBD2 | TRBV11-2 | TGTGCCAGCAGCTCGGGGGCTAGCGGGATTGGCGAGCAGTACTTC | CASSSGASGIGEQYF
NA | TRBJ1-1 | NA | TRBV11-2 | TGTGCCAGCAGCTTAGAACGGGTGCGTGAAGCTTTCTTT | CASSLERVREAFF
NA | TRBJ2-3 | TRBD2 | TRBV11-3 | TGTGCCAGCACCTCTCGGACTAGCGGAAACACAGATACGCAGTATTTT | CASTSRTSGNTDTQYF
NA | TRBJ1-6 | NA | TRBV6-4 | TGTGCCAGCAGTGACTCCGGGACCAATTCACCCCTCCACTTT | CASSDSGTNSPLHF
NA | TRBJ2-5 | TRBD2 | TRBV6-1 | TGTGCCAGCAGTGGACTAGCGGGAGGGCCGGGGGAGACCCAGTACTTC | CASSGLAGGPGETQYF
NA | TRBJ1-5 | TRBD1 | TRBV27 | TGTGCCAGCAGTTTCACAGGGGTTAGCAATCAGCCCCAGCATTTT | CASSFTGVSNQPQHF
NA | TRBJ2-5 | TRBD1 | TRBV7-9 | TGTGCCAGCAGCCCTCGACAGGGGGTTCAGGAGACCCAGTACTTC | CASSPRQGVQETQYF
NA | TRBJ2-3 | NA | TRBV4-1 | TGCGCCAGCAGCCAGGACCCCACCCCGGAGGATACGCAGTATTTT | CASSQDPTPEDTQYF
few | TRBJ1-1 | NA | TRBV9 | TGTGCCAGCAGCGTAGACCCGAGAACTGAAGCTTTCTTT | CASSVDPRTEAFF
NA | TRBJ2-7 | NA | TRBV27 | TGTGCCAGCAGTTTATCCCGGCCGGGCCCCTACGAGCAGTACTTC | CASSLSRPGPYEQYF
NA | TRBJ2-7 | TRBD1 | TRBV4-3 | TGCGCCAGCAGCCAAGGTAGCGGACAGGGTCCCTACGAGCAGTACTTC | CASSQGSGQGPYEQYF
NA | TRBJ2-6 | NA | TRBV10-3 | TGTGCCATCAGTGACTTCCAGGGGCCTGGGGCCAACGTCCTGACTTTC | CAISDFQGPGANVLTF
NA | TRBJ2-1 | NA | TRBV6-1 | TGTGCCAGCAGTGACAGGGAGTACTCACCCTACAATGAGCAGTTCTTC | CASSDREYSPYNEQFF